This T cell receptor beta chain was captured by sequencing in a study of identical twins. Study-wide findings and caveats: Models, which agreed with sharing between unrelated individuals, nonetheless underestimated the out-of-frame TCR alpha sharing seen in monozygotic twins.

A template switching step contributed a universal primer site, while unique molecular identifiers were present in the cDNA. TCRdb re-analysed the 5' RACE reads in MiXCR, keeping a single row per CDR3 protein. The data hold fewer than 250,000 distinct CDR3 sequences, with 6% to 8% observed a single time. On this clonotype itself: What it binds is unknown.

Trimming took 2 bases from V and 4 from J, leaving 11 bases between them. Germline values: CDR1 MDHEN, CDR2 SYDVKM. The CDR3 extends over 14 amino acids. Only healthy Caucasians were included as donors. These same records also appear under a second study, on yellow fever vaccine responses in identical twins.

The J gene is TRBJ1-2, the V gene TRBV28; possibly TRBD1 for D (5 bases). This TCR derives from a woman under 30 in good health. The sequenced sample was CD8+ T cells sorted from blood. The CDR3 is CASSLPGTGYGYTF. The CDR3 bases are TGTGCCAGCAGTTTACCAGGGACCGGCTATGGCTACACCTTC.